This TCR beta chain derives from a study of shared clonotypes between healthy human individuals. On this clone: Antigen: not known. This sequence may be a read error, since a much larger clone differs from it by one base. Additional DNA sequences in this sample encode the identical CDR3.

Donors, healthy HIV-negative adults, lacked recent acute infections or vaccinations. Whole-study results and caveats: Generally, naive subsets (rather than memory subsets) showed larger estimated richness. Rarefaction curves obtained for sorted subsets showed sequencing incomplete despite large depth.

Authors' processing steps: ImmunoSEQ only sent back junction sequences with no quality scores, so filtering was done differently. The method was immunoSEQ multiplex PCR; TCRdb's version includes in-frame clones alone and lacks a portion of them. That table supplies the V and J calls and clone size; D and trimming were determined from the DNA. The sample includes about a million clones, roughly 80% of them seen just once. The CDR3 has 14 residues. Per germline, CDR1 SGDLS and CDR2 YYNGEE. V shed 3 bases and J shed 0 bases, with 8 bases lying between them. The sequence derives from a young man in good health. Sequenced: memory CD4+ T cells sorted from blood. The subset: CD45RA-negative fraction. The V call is TRBV9, the J call TRBJ2-3, with D maybe TRBD2 (6 bases). CDR3 residues: CASSGGLSTDTQYF. CDR3 DNA sequence: TGTGCCAGCAGCGGGGGACTCAGCACAGATACGCAGTATTTT.